The rows below give T cell receptor beta chains drawn from one sample of a study of T cells in localized non-small cell lung cancer. Here immunoSEQ multiplex PCR was the method, and the copy in TCRdb shows in-frame clones only, minus some. The sample gives about 24,000 clones, around 88% of which show up once; about 9.7% is in the top ten. This material consisted of peripheral blood mononuclear cells, taken before any cancer treatment. The receptors originated from a woman aged 40-69 years with stage III lung adenocarcinoma. Both conserved end residues are part of each CDR3. D genes are given only for firm matches. Only part of the rows carry a size: once, few, many, or a class if the clone is expanded.

CDR3aa,CDR3nt,abundance,v_gene,j_gene,d_gene
CASTPGPGGNQPQHF,TGTGCCAGCACCCCGGGGCCAGGCGGCAATCAGCCCCAGCATTTT,-,TRBV2,TRBJ1-5,-
CASSAWEGDSRHPDTQYF,TGTGCCAGCAGCGCGTGGGAGGGGGACTCGAGGCACCCAGATACGCAGTATTTT,once,TRBV7-9,TRBJ2-3,-
CASSPLSPRLSSYNEQFF,TGCGCCAGCAGCCCCCTCAGTCCACGGTTGAGCTCCTACAATGAGCAGTTCTTC,-,TRBV4-1,TRBJ2-1,-
CASSPNRDSTYEQYF,TGTGCCAGCAGCCCGAACAGGGACTCGACCTACGAGCAGTACTTC,-,TRBV27,TRBJ2-7,-
CASSSGHRNVLTF,TGTGCCAGCAGCTCAGGTCATAGGAACGTCCTGACTTTC,once,TRBV13,TRBJ2-6,-
CAISELGTSGRSGTDTQYF,TGTGCCATCAGTGAGTTGGGGACTAGCGGGAGATCTGGGACAGATACGCAGTATTTT,-,TRBV10-3,TRBJ2-3,TRBD2
CASSPPGGGRINTEAFF,TGTGCCAGCTCACCACCCGGGGGGGGTCGAATCAACACTGAAGCTTTCTTT,-,TRBV18,TRBJ1-1,-
CASSLGLAGYNEQFF,TGTGCCAGCAGCCTCGGACTAGCTGGCTACAATGAGCAGTTCTTC,-,TRBV11-2,TRBJ2-1,TRBD2
CASSSRRAHTEAFF,TGTGCCAGCAGCTCTAGGAGGGCCCACACTGAAGCTTTCTTT,once,TRBV7-8,TRBJ1-1,-
CASSLGGTPRETQYF,TGTGCCAGCAGCTTAGGCGGGACACCAAGGGAGACCCAGTACTTC,-,TRBV7-9,TRBJ2-5,-
CASSDLREGKAFF,TGCGCCAGCAGTGACTTGAGGGAGGGTAAAGCTTTCTTT,-,TRBV10-2,TRBJ1-1,-
CASSLRTSLHEQYF,TGTGCCAGCTCACTTAGGACTAGTCTGCACGAGCAGTACTTC,few,TRBV18,TRBJ2-7,TRBD2
CASSLAQGAHTEAFF,TGTGCCAGCAGCTTAGCCCAGGGGGCACACACTGAAGCTTTCTTT,-,TRBV11-2,TRBJ1-1,TRBD1
CAGPIRLSMAVGLFF,TGCGCCGGACCAATTAGGCTCTCAATGGCCGTGGGGCTGTTTTTT,-,TRBV23-1,TRBJ2-2,-
CASSPGRSSYNEQFF,TGCGCCAGCAGCCCTGGTCGGAGCTCCTACAATGAGCAGTTCTTC,-,TRBV4-3,TRBJ2-1,-
CASREGQWTEAFF,TGTGCCAGCAGAGAGGGACAGTGGACTGAAGCTTTCTTT,medium-sized,TRBV2,TRBJ1-1,TRBD1
CASSPGGAGGSGELFF,TGTGCCAGCAGCCCCGGGGGGGCGGGAGGGTCTGGGGAGCTGTTTTTT,-,TRBV4-2,TRBJ2-2,TRBD2
CASSPVQEPRMNTEAFF,TGTGCCAGCTCACCAGTACAAGAACCCCGTATGAACACTGAAGCTTTCTTT,-,TRBV18,TRBJ1-1,-
CASRLGGDRGTAFF,TGTGCCAGTAGATTGGGGGGGGACAGGGGAACCGCTTTCTTT,-,TRBV19,TRBJ1-1,TRBD1
CASSHTNSYEQYF,TGTGCCAGCAGTCACACAAATTCGTACGAGCAGTACTTC,-,TRBV6-5,TRBJ2-7,-
CASSLGAVGLSGRETQYF,TGTGCCAGCAGCTTAGGGGCAGTGGGTCTGAGTGGGCGAGAGACCCAGTACTTC,-,TRBV7-9,TRBJ2-5,-
CASSQDSLAGTNEQFF,TGCGCCAGCAGCCAAGATTCCCTAGCGGGCACCAATGAGCAGTTCTTC,-,TRBV4-1,TRBJ2-1,TRBD2
CASSFAGVGELFF,TGTGCCAGCAGCTTTGCCGGGGTCGGGGAGCTGTTTTTT,-,TRBV5-6,TRBJ2-2,-
CASSQGASGLDTQYF,TGCGCCAGCAGCCAAGGGGCTAGCGGGTTAGATACGCAGTATTTT,-,TRBV4-3,TRBJ2-3,TRBD2
CASSTSGAETQYF,TGTGCCAGTAGTACCTCTGGGGCAGAGACCCAGTACTTC,-,TRBV19,TRBJ2-5,-
CASRKAGGPDTQYF,TGTGCCAGCAGGAAAGCGGGGGGGCCAGATACGCAGTATTTT,-,TRBV11-2,TRBJ2-3,TRBD2
CASSREHNEKLFF,TGTGCCAGCAGCCGAGAACATAATGAAAAACTGTTTTTT,-,TRBV5-5,TRBJ1-4,-
CASSLESSGNTDTQYF,TGCGCCAGCAGCTTGGAGTCTAGCGGGAACACAGATACGCAGTATTTT,once,TRBV5-1,TRBJ2-3,TRBD2
CASSLQGTVRANEKLFF,TGTGCCAGCAGCTTACAGGGGACGGTTAGGGCTAATGAAAAACTGTTTTTT,-,TRBV11-2,TRBJ1-4,-
CASRTNAYGYTF,TGTGCCAGCAGGACTAACGCCTATGGCTACACCTTC,-,TRBV2,TRBJ1-2,-
CASSPQRNTIYF,TGTGCCAGCAGCCCCCAAAGAAACACCATATATTTT,-,TRBV11-2,TRBJ1-3,-
CASSRDYANTGELFF,TGTGCCAGTAGTAGGGATTACGCGAACACCGGGGAGCTGTTTTTT,-,TRBV19,TRBJ2-2,-
CASSLRETQYF,TGTGCCAGCAGCTTAAGAGAGACCCAGTACTTC,-,TRBV5-6,TRBJ2-5,-